The 30 T cell receptor beta chains below were found in one sample sequenced in a study of T cell changes during pregnancy in multiple sclerosis. TCRdb keeps only in-frame clones here, not all; method: immunoSEQ multiplex PCR. The sample lists about 36,000 clones; more than 75% were seen once. The sample was CD4+ T cells from peripheral blood mononuclear cells, taken in the first trimester of pregnancy. The receptors come from a female donor with multiple sclerosis, enrolled in a pregnancy study.

CDR3 in amino acids: CASRLGGGTEAFF. For the CDR3, the DNA is TGTGCCAGCAGACTGGGGGGGGGCACTGAAGCTTTCTTT. The J gene is TRBJ1-1, the V gene TRBV6-5, with D possibly TRBD1 on 5 matching bases. V lost 6 bases, J lost 4 bases, and 12 bases lay in between. This CDR3 region has 13 residues. The V gene's germline CDR1 is MNHEY and CDR2 SVGAGI.

This clone was recorded only once. The rearrangement joins TRBV28 to TRBJ1-1; 9 nucleotides line up with TRBD1. CDR1 and CDR2 from the germline V gene are MDHEN and SYDVKM. Losses at the gene ends were 7 bases for V and 10 bases for J; bases not matched to a gene: 7. The CDR3 loop spans 12 amino acids. The CDR3 DNA sequence: TGTGCCAGCACCGGGACAGGGTTTTTAGCTTTCTTT. It codes for CASTGTGFLAFF.

This clone occurred once. The rearrangement links TRBV6-1 to TRBJ2-7, with D maybe TRBD2 (5 bases). Trimming pared 0 bases from V and 4 bases from J, leaving 10 bases between. Germline CDR1 reads MNHNS; CDR2 reads SASEGT. The CDR3 covers 14 residues. CDR3 coding DNA: TGTGCCAGCAGTGAAGCGAGCGGCGTTTACGAGCAGTACTTC. Its translation is CASSEASGVYEQYF.

This clone has a single count. The chain is built from TRBV28 and TRBJ2-7, with D possibly being TRBD1 (6 bases). Germline CDR1 MDHEN, CDR2 SYDVKM. The CDR3 extends over 12 amino acids. Trimming left V 6 bases short and J 5 bases short, with 11 bases between. The CDR3 sequence: CASSYRVHEQYF. In nucleotides, the CDR3 is TGTGCCAGCAGCTACAGGGTCCACGAGCAGTACTTC.

The V gene is TRBV28, the J gene TRBJ2-2, with D tentatively TRBD2 (6 bases). Trimming took off 8 bases at V and 4 bases at J, with 17 bases between the two ends. Germline V CDR1 and CDR2: MDHEN, SYDVKM. CDR3 length: 15 residues. Here the CDR3 reads CASSEGRMSTGELFF. CDR3 sequence (DNA): TGTGCCAGCTCGGAGGGACGGATGTCCACCGGGGAGCTGTTTTTT.

CDR3 loop: CASSIRVAGDEQFF. The CDR3, as DNA: TGTGCCAGTAGTATTCGAGTAGCGGGGGATGAGCAGTTCTTC. This chain links TRBV19 with TRBJ2-1; TRBD2 agrees at 9 bases. Germline CDR1 is LNHDA and CDR2 is SQIVND (reference sequence). The CDR3 length is 14 residues. J was trimmed by 8 bases and V by 3 bases; bases with no gene match: 5.

The chain combines TRBV25-1 with TRBJ1-1; 8 nucleotides match TRBD1. Germline V gene sequence: CDR1 MGHDK, CDR2 SYGVNS. The CDR3 covers 14 residues. The V and J ends lost 4 bases and 2 bases, in that order; junction bases with no gene match: 3. CDR3 residues: CASSVTGVNTEAFF. The CDR3 region has the DNA TGTGCCAGCAGTGTGACAGGGGTAAACACTGAAGCTTTCTTT.

The chain recombines TRBV6-5 with TRBJ1-6; D is possibly TRBD1 (5 bases). Germline V CDR1 and CDR2: MNHEY, SVGAGI. The CDR3 is made up of 16 amino acids. Trimming took off 2 bases at V and 4 bases at J, with 12 bases between the two ends. The CDR3 protein is CASSYRTRPYNSPLHF. DNA for the CDR3: TGTGCCAGCAGTTACAGGACACGGCCGTATAATTCACCCCTCCACTTT.

The chain employs TRBV18 and TRBJ1-5; a weak D match, TRBD1 (5 bases). The V gene's germline CDR1 is KGHSH and CDR2 LQKENI. Trimming stripped 2 bases from V and 7 bases from J, with 21 bases between. The CDR3 consists of 17 residues. The CDR3 reads CASSPVRWEAGGQPQHF. The CDR3 DNA is TGTGCCAGCTCACCAGTGCGGTGGGAAGCGGGGGGACAGCCCCAGCATTTT.

This sequence joins TRBV18 and TRBJ2-1, with a weak D call TRBD1 (6 bases). In germline, CDR1 is KGHSH, CDR2 LQKENI. The CDR3 runs to 14 residues. The V end lost 5 bases, the J end lost 4 bases, and 12 bases lay between the germline ends. This CDR3 is CASSSSGQYNEQFF. The CDR3 DNA reads TGTGCCAGCTCATCATCAGGACAGTACAATGAGCAGTTCTTC.

This chain connects TRBV5-4 to TRBJ1-3; possible D gene TRBD1, 5 bases. The V gene lost 0 bases and the J gene lost 4 bases, with 11 bases spanning the gap. The CDR3 has 15 residues. The V gene's germline CDR1 is SGHNT and CDR2 YYREEE (reference sequence). CDR3 DNA: TGTGCCAGCAGCTTGGTAGGGGCGCTCGGAAACACCATATATTTT. Protein sequence: CASSLVGALGNTIYF.

The chain recombines TRBV4-1 with TRBJ2-3; TRBD2 aligns across 10 bases. This CDR3 spans 16 amino acids. Trimming at V came to 0 bases and at J to 6 bases, leaving 6 bases not matched to a gene. The germline V gene has CDR1 MGHRA and CDR2 YSYEKL. CDR3 region: CASSQEGLAGVDTQYF. CDR3 nucleotide sequence: TGCGCCAGCAGCCAAGAAGGTCTAGCGGGGGTGGATACGCAGTATTTT.

The chain carries TRBV5-4 and TRBJ1-2; TRBD1 matches 7 bases. After removal of 0 bases from V and 4 bases from J, the junction contained 6 bases not matched to a gene. CDR3 length: 15 amino acids. From germline, CDR1 is SGHNT and CDR2 YYREEE (reference sequence). The CDR3 nucleotides read TGTGCCAGCAGCTTGGGGGGACAGACGGCCTATGGCTACACCTTC. Its translation is CASSLGGQTAYGYTF.

This chain uses TRBV6-1 with TRBJ1-2, with no clear D. The CDR3 consists of 14 residues. Germline CDR1 reads MNHNS; CDR2 reads SASEGT. V was clipped by 3 bases and J by 2 bases, with 10 bases between them. The CDR3 loop reads CASSDPPQNYGYTF. Written as DNA, the CDR3 is TGTGCCAGCAGTGATCCCCCCCAGAACTATGGCTACACCTTC.

This chain connects TRBV5-1 to TRBJ1-1; D not certain. The CDR3 extends over 14 amino acids. The V and J ends lost 4 bases and 0 bases respectively, with 10 bases between them. Germline values: CDR1 SGHRS, CDR2 YFSETQ. This CDR3 reads CASSGGTLNTEAFF. The CDR3 coding sequence is TGCGCCAGCAGCGGTGGCACGCTGAACACTGAAGCTTTCTTT. Complete variable domain (other parts from reference TRBV5-1 and TRBJ1-1): KAGVTQTPRYLIKTRGQQVTLSCSPISGHRSVSWYQQTPGQGLQFLFEYFSETQRNKGNFPGRFSGRQFSNSRSEMNVSTLELGDSALYLCASSGGTLNTEAFFGQGTRLTVV.

The gene calls are TRBV9 and TRBJ1-2; TRBD1 aligns across 8 bases. After removal of 2 bases from V and 7 bases from J, the junction contained 4 bases not matched to a gene. CDR1 is SGDLS and CDR2 is YYNGEE in the germline V gene. The CDR3 length is 13 residues. CDR3 nucleotides: TGTGCCAGCAGCGTTCAGGGGGCCGGTGGCTACACCTTC. Protein sequence: CASSVQGAGGYTF.

This clone has a handful of counts. The chain combines TRBV28 with TRBJ1-1; TRBD1 aligns across 8 bases. This CDR3 spans 12 amino acids. Losses at the gene ends were 10 bases for V and 1 base for J; bases not matched to a gene: 2. CDR1 and CDR2 (germline): MDHEN, SYDVKM. CDR3 loop: CATGGENTEAFF. CDR3 sequence (DNA): TGTGCCACAGGGGGCGAGAACACTGAAGCTTTCTTT.

The chain employs TRBV11-2 and TRBJ2-2; 13 positions agree with TRBD2. The CDR3 runs 18 residues. CDR1 is SGHAT, CDR2 FQNNGV, per germline. V shed 2 bases, J shed 1 base, and the junction held 4 bases outside the gene matches. CDR3: CASSLRLAGGQNTGELFF. CDR3 in DNA: TGTGCCAGCAGCTTAAGACTAGCGGGGGGCCAGAACACCGGGGAGCTGTTTTTT.

As concerns this clone: This CDR3 is also generated by other DNA sequences in the sample. V is TRBV7-9 and J is TRBJ1-4, with 10 bases lining up with TRBD1. Germline trimming cut 8 bases from V and 7 bases from J; bases unmatched to any gene: 4. This CDR3 spans 13 amino acids. The germline V gene has CDR1 SEHNR and CDR2 FQNEAQ (reference sequence). Here the CDR3 reads CASQDRGGEKLFF. In nucleotides, the CDR3 is TGTGCCAGCCAGGACAGGGGGGGTGAAAAACTGTTTTTT.

The chain carries TRBV5-6 and TRBJ1-5; 9 bases are shared with TRBD1. CDR1 is SGHDT and CDR2 is YYEEEE in the germline V gene. The J segment lost 4 bases and the V segment lost 5 bases, leaving 7 bases of the junction unmatched. CDR3 length equals 15 residues. The CDR3 loop reads CASSLTGGKNQPQHF. In DNA form, the CDR3 reads TGTGCCAGCAGTCTTACAGGGGGCAAAAATCAGCCCCAGCATTTT. Full variable domain (missing parts from reference TRBV5-6 and TRBJ1-5): DAGVTQSPTHLIKTRGQQVTLRCSPKSGHDTVSWYQQALGQGPQFIFQYYEEEERQRGNFPDRFSGHQFPNYSSELNVNALLLGDSALYLCASSLTGGKNQPQHFGDGTRLSIL.

The rearrangement joins TRBV9 to TRBJ2-7, with 7 bases lining up with TRBD1. V shed 5 bases and J 0 bases; nucleotides not matched to a gene: 8. This CDR3 region has 15 residues. Per the germline V gene, CDR1 is SGDLS and CDR2 is YYNGEE. CDR3 DNA sequence: TGTGCCAGCAGTTCCACAGGGGCGAGCTCCTACGAGCAGTACTTC. It encodes CASSSTGASSYEQYF.

J is TRBJ2-2 and V is TRBV2, with TRBD2 identical over 15 bases. Germline V gene lookup returns CDR1 SNHLY and CDR2 FYNNEI. Germline trimming cut 7 bases from V and 7 bases from J; bases unmatched to any gene: 4. The CDR3 runs to 15 residues. CDR3 amino acids: CASIGLAGGGGELFF. CDR3 nucleotide sequence: TGTGCCAGCATTGGACTAGCGGGAGGGGGCGGGGAGCTGTTTTTT.

The chain links TRBV28 to TRBJ1-1, with D uncertain. Trimming removed 8 bases from V and 0 bases from J, with 7 bases in between. This CDR3 contains 12 residues. Looked up from germline, CDR1 is MDHEN and CDR2 is SYDVKM. CDR3 sequence reads: CASGGVNTEAFF. CDR3 DNA: TGTGCCAGCGGTGGAGTGAACACTGAAGCTTTCTTT.

The chain carries TRBV4-2 and TRBJ2-5, with 11 bases identical to TRBD2. CDR1 and CDR2 from the germline V gene are LGHNA and YNFKEQ. V shed 1 base, J shed 2 bases, and the junction held 3 bases outside the gene matches. This CDR3 has 16 residues. CDR3 amino acids: CASSQVVAGGQETQYF. The CDR3 coding sequence is TGTGCCAGCAGCCAAGTCGTAGCGGGGGGGCAAGAGACCCAGTACTTC.

This chain uses TRBV9 with TRBJ2-1; 7 nucleotides agree with TRBD2. V shed 0 bases, J shed 6 bases, and the junction held 15 bases outside the gene matches. This CDR3 is built from 18 residues. Germline CDR1 and CDR2: SGDLS and YYNGEE. CDR3 in DNA: TGTGCCAGCAGCGTAGCCTCCATGTTGAAGCGGGGAGGCAATGAGCAGTTCTTC. It yields the protein CASSVASMLKRGGNEQFF. Drawing the rest from reference TRBV9 and TRBJ2-1, the complete variable domain is DSGVTQTPKHLITATGQRVTLRCSPRSGDLSVYWYQQSLDQGLQFLIQYYNGEERAKGNILERFSAQQFPDLHSELNLSSLELGDSALYFCASSVASMLKRGGNEQFFGPGTRLTVL.

The V and J genes are TRBV4-1 and TRBJ2-1; D remains unclear. The germline V gene has CDR1 MGHRA and CDR2 YSYEKL. This CDR3 region has 16 residues. The V end lost 1 base, the J end lost 1 base, and 11 bases lay between the germline ends. The CDR3 DNA sequence: TGCGCCAGCAGCCAAGTAAATATAGTTTCCTACAATGAGCAGTTCTTC. This encodes CASSQVNIVSYNEQFF.

In this sample, this clone turned up a few times. The V and J genes are TRBV30 and TRBJ1-1; 7 positions match TRBD1. This CDR3 comprises 12 residues. With 1 base clipped from V and 7 bases from J, the junction kept 3 bases outside the gene matches. Per germline, CDR1 GTSNPN and CDR2 SVGIG (reference sequence). The DNA for the CDR3 is TGTGCCTGGAGTGGGAGGGACAGTGAAGCTTTCTTT. It codes for CAWSGRDSEAFF.

CDR3 coding DNA: TGTGCCAGCAGTGGGGCTAGCGGGAGTGATACAGATACGCAGTATTTT. This sequence encodes CASSGASGSDTDTQYF. V gene TRBV2 combines with J gene TRBJ2-3; 10 bases are shared with TRBD2. The CDR3 loop spans 16 amino acids. J gave up 3 bases and V 4 bases, and 7 bases lay outside the gene matches. Per the germline V gene, CDR1 is SNHLY and CDR2 is FYNNEI. The entire variable domain, with the rest obtained from reference TRBV2 and TRBJ2-3, is as follows: EPEVTQTPSHQVTQMGQEVILRCVPISNHLYFYWYRQILGQKVEFLVSFYNNEISEKSEIFDDQFSVERPDGSNFTLKIRSTKLEDSAMYFCASSGASGSDTDTQYFGPGTRLTVL.

V and J are TRBV19 and TRBJ2-2; 8 nucleotides match TRBD1. CDR3 length: 16 amino acids. V shed 1 base and J 3 bases; nucleotides not matched to a gene: 4. CDR1 is LNHDA, CDR2 SQIVND, per germline (reference sequence). In DNA form, the CDR3 reads TGTGCCAGTAGTATAGTCCAGGGGGCTGACACCGGGGAGCTGTTTTTT. Protein sequence: CASSIVQGADTGELFF.

The chain uses TRBV7-9 and TRBJ1-2; TRBD1 is a possible D gene (5 bases). Germline-derived CDR1 and CDR2 are SEHNR and FQNEAQ (reference sequence). Trimming took 5 bases from V and 7 from J, leaving 17 bases between them. The CDR3 has 14 amino acids. The CDR3 DNA reads TGTGCCAGCAGCCCACTCGGGGGGTCCACTGGCTACACCTTC. It is translated as CASSPLGGSTGYTF.